The 28 T cell receptor beta chains given below trace back to one sample, sequenced in a study of cytomegalovirus exposure and HLA in healthy donors. This PCR relied on a set of 60 Vbeta primers and 13 Jbeta primers. The protocol was immunoSEQ multiplex PCR, while the TCRdb copy is restricted to in-frame clones and leaves out a portion. The table has 60,000 to 70,000 clones, 70% to 85% seen once. The sequenced material came from PBMCs. These receptors came from a woman aged 30 to 39 in good health and CMV-seronegative.

The chain links TRBV21-1 to TRBJ1-5; no DNA check was done on the table's D call, TRBD1. TRBV21-1 is reported as a pseudogene. The CDR3 has 13 residues. The CDR3 region has the DNA TGTGCCAGCAGCAAATTAAGACAGCCCGTGAGATTTTTT. As protein: CASSKLRQPVRFF.

The chain uses TRBV7-2 and TRBJ1-2, with 9 bases matching TRBD1. The V gene end was trimmed by 4 bases and the J gene end by 4 bases; junction bases not matched to a gene: 4. CDR3 size: 14 residues. Germline assignment: CDR1 SGHTA and CDR2 FQGNSA. CDR3 amino acids: CASSSPGQGYGYTF. DNA of the CDR3: TGTGCCAGCAGCTCACCGGGACAGGGCTATGGCTACACCTTC. The full variable domain, completed using reference TRBV7-2 and TRBJ1-2, is GAGVSQSPSNKVTEKGKDVELRCDPISGHTALYWYRQSLGQGLEFLIYFQGNSAPDKSGLPSDRFSAERTGGSVSTLTIQRTQQEDSAVYLCASSSPGQGYGYTFGSGTRLTVV.

This clone has more than one count but fewer than ten. This chain links TRBV19 with TRBJ2-2, with TRBD1 matching 9 bases. CDR1 and CDR2 (germline): LNHDA, SQIVND (reference sequence). This CDR3 contains 13 residues. J lost 4 bases, V lost 9 bases, and 3 bases had no gene match. The CDR3 loop is CARGQGFTGELFF. The CDR3 DNA is TGTGCCAGGGGACAGGGTTTCACCGGGGAGCTGTTTTTT. The complete variable domain, with remaining parts taken from reference TRBV19 and TRBJ2-2, reads DGGITQSPKYLFRKEGQNVTLSCEQNLNHDAMYWYRQDPGQGLRLIYYSQIVNDFQKGDIAEGYSVSREKKESFPLTVTSAQKNPTAFYLCARGQGFTGELFFGEGSRLTVL.

The chain employs TRBV18 and TRBJ1-5, with 8 bases fitting TRBD1. Germline CDR1 KGHSH, CDR2 LQKENI. This CDR3 is built from 15 residues. Losses at the gene ends were 2 bases for V and 2 bases for J; bases not matched to a gene: 2. The CDR3 region has the DNA TGTGCCAGCTCACCATCGGGACAGGGCAATCAGCCCCAGCATTTT. Protein product: CASSPSGQGNQPQHF.

This clone was detected a few times. The rearrangement links TRBV20-1 to TRBJ2-1; D is possibly TRBD2 (6 bases). The germline V gene encodes CDR1 DFQATT and CDR2 SNEGSKA (reference sequence). The V and J ends lost 7 bases and 10 bases respectively, with 8 bases between them. This CDR3 comprises 9 residues. The CDR3: CSGGGEQFF. The CDR3, as DNA: TGCAGTGGAGGAGGGGAGCAGTTCTTC.

The chain combines TRBV27 with TRBJ2-2; tentative D call: TRBD1 (6 bases). V gave up 3 bases and J gave up 4 bases, with 18 bases separating them. The CDR3 is made up of 17 amino acids. Germline V gene sequence: CDR1 MNHEY, CDR2 SMNVEV (reference sequence). Here the CDR3 reads CASSFYRESLLTGELFF. In DNA, the CDR3 is TGTGCCAGCAGTTTTTACAGGGAGTCACTCCTCACCGGGGAGCTGTTTTTT.

The chain recombines TRBV5-1 with TRBJ1-2; D remains ambiguous. The CDR3 consists of 12 residues. Trimming shortened V by 8 bases and J by 4 bases, and 12 bases separated the two germline ends. Germline lookup yields CDR1 SGHRS and CDR2 YFSETQ. The CDR3 DNA sequence: TGCGCCAGGCACCCTAAGCCCTATGGCTACACCTTC. Its protein is CARHPKPYGYTF.

The gene calls are TRBV19 and TRBJ1-1; perhaps TRBD1 as D (5 bases). There are 16 residues in the CDR3. Trimming removed 3 bases from V and 3 bases from J, with 17 bases in between. CDR1 and CDR2 (germline): LNHDA, SQIVND (reference sequence). Here the CDR3 DNA reads TGTGCCAGTAGTATCCTCCAGGGTTTGGTCGACACTGAAGCTTTCTTT. It yields the protein CASSILQGLVDTEAFF.

The CDR3 nucleotides are TGTGCCAGCAGGGTCGACAGGGCCCAATACAATGAGCAGTTCTTC. It translates to CASRVDRAQYNEQFF. V usage is TRBV2 and J usage is TRBJ2-1; 7 bases match TRBD1. The CDR3 runs to 15 residues. Looked up from germline, CDR1 is SNHLY and CDR2 is FYNNEI. The V segment lost 6 bases and the J segment 4 bases; nucleotides outside the gene matches: 9.

The V gene is TRBV10-3, the J gene TRBJ2-7; possibly TRBD2 for D (6 bases). Germline assignment: CDR1 ENHRY and CDR2 SYGVKD. The CDR3 loop spans 14 amino acids. Trimming took 10 bases from V and 2 from J, leaving 18 bases between them. The CDR3 spells CATTPGLETYEQYV. The CDR3 DNA reads TGTGCCACGACGCCGGGACTGGAAACCTACGAGCAGTACGTC.

The chain couples TRBV7-9 to TRBJ1-4; TRBD1 is a possible D gene (5 bases). The CDR3 runs to 17 residues. Germline values: CDR1 SEHNR, CDR2 FQNEAQ (reference sequence). Trimming left V 1 base short and J 8 bases short, with 20 bases between. CDR3 in DNA: TGTGCCAGCAGCTTAGGTCTAGGGAGGGGCGGAGGAGAAAAACTGTTTTTT. Its protein product is CASSLGLGRGGGEKLFF.

V gene TRBV18 combines with J gene TRBJ1-4; D may be TRBD1 (6 bases). Deletions cut 5 bases from V and 1 base from J, with 11 bases between. CDR3 size: 15 residues. Germline-derived CDR1 and CDR2 are KGHSH and LQKENI. CDR3 DNA: TGTGCCAGCTCAAAAGACAGGAAAACTAATGAAAAACTGTTTTTT. Translation: CASSKDRKTNEKLFF.

The chain joins TRBV2 to TRBJ1-1; D unclear. Germline-derived CDR1 and CDR2 are SNHLY and FYNNEI. This CDR3 spans 11 amino acids. Trimming cost V 9 bases and J 0 bases, with 5 bases left between them. CDR3 DNA: TGTGCCAGTACAGTGAACACTGAAGCTTTCTTT. Translated: CASTVNTEAFF.

CDR3 nucleotides: TGTGCCAGCAGCTTAGCGGTGGCGGCAGCAGATACGCAGTATTTT. Translating gives CASSLAVAAADTQYF. The chain combines TRBV7-9 with TRBJ2-3; D unclear. The CDR3 runs 15 residues. V was shortened by 0 bases and J by 4 bases, with 11 bases between the two germline ends. The germline CDR1 and CDR2 sequences are SEHNR and FQNEAQ (reference sequence).

V is TRBV5-6 and J is TRBJ1-5; tentative D call: TRBD1 (5 bases). Germline values: CDR1 SGHDT, CDR2 YYEEEE. Trimming took off 6 bases at V and 1 base at J, with 17 bases between the two ends. The CDR3 is 16 amino acids. DNA of the CDR3: TGTGCCAGCACCCGGCGACGGGGACTCAGCAATCAGCCCCAGCATTTT. This gives the protein CASTRRRGLSNQPQHF.

V gene TRBV11-1 combines with J gene TRBJ2-2; 12 nucleotides align to TRBD2. With 3 bases clipped from V and 5 bases from J, the junction kept 7 bases outside the gene matches. The CDR3 is made up of 17 amino acids. Germline CDR1 SGHAT, CDR2 FQDESV (reference sequence). CDR3 sequence reads: CASSFSVGLAGTGELFF. The CDR3 bases are TGTGCCAGCAGCTTTTCCGTAGGACTAGCGGGAACCGGGGAGCTGTTTTTT. Supplemented by reference TRBV11-1 and TRBJ2-2, the full variable domain reads EAEVAQSPRYKITEKSQAVAFWCDPISGHATLYWYRQILGQGPELLVQFQDESVVDDSQLPKDRFSAERLKGVDSTLKIQPAELGDSAMYLCASSFSVGLAGTGELFFGEGSRLTVL.

V and J are TRBV6-6 and TRBJ1-3; TRBD1 might be the D (6 bases). Looked up from germline, CDR1 is MNHNY and CDR2 is SVGAGI (reference sequence). V was trimmed by 6 bases and J by 0 bases, leaving 12 bases between them. The CDR3 contains 15 residues. The CDR3 is CASRRDRSSGNTIYF. The CDR3 DNA is TGTGCCAGCAGGAGAGACAGGAGCTCTGGAAACACCATATATTTT.

V gene TRBV7-2 combines with J gene TRBJ2-3, with 11 positions matching TRBD1. Germline trimming cut 5 bases from V and 5 bases from J; bases unmatched to any gene: 6. CDR1 SGHTA and CDR2 FQGNSA come from the germline V gene. The CDR3 sequence is 15 residues long. CDR3 DNA: TGTGCCAGCAGCAGAGGACAGGGGGCAGGAGATACGCAGTATTTT. Its protein is CASSRGQGAGDTQYF.

This chain links TRBV5-1 with TRBJ2-2; 8 bases match TRBD2. Germline V gene lookup returns CDR1 SGHRS and CDR2 YFSETQ. The length of the CDR3 is 17 residues. The ends lost 4 bases at V and 3 bases at J; junction bases unmatched: 11. CDR3: CASSIGLAADYTGELFF. CDR3 nucleotides: TGCGCCAGCAGCATCGGACTAGCCGCCGACTACACCGGGGAGCTGTTTTTT.

The V call is TRBV4-3, the J call TRBJ1-4; D gene unclear. This CDR3 region has 16 residues. The V and J ends lost 0 bases and 4 bases respectively, with 12 bases between them. Germline-derived CDR1 and CDR2 are LGHNA and YSLEER. The CDR3 reads CASSQDLGRRNEKLFF. DNA of the CDR3: TGCGCCAGCAGCCAAGATTTGGGGAGGCGTAATGAAAAACTGTTTTTT.

The chain combines TRBV11-2 with TRBJ2-3; 8 nucleotides line up with TRBD2. The germline V gene encodes CDR1 SGHAT and CDR2 FQNNGV. V gave up 2 bases and J gave up 5 bases; unmatched junction bases: 6. CDR3 size: 15 residues. CDR3 DNA: TGTGCCAGCAGCTTAACGGGAGGGCTTGTAGATACGCAGTATTTT. Translated, it gives CASSLTGGLVDTQYF.

The chain combines TRBV12-5 with TRBJ1-1, with a weak D call TRBD1 (5 bases). Trimming removed 6 bases from V and 1 base from J, with 9 bases in between. CDR1 is LGHNT and CDR2 is FRNRAP in the germline V gene. The CDR3 is made up of 13 amino acids. In nucleotides, the CDR3 is TGTGCTAGTGGCCCTGGACAGAACACTGAAGCTTTCTTT. This sequence encodes CASGPGQNTEAFF.

This clone was detected once. The chain joins TRBV11-2 to TRBJ1-2, with 8 bases that match TRBD1. The germline V gene encodes CDR1 SGHAT and CDR2 FQNNGV. The CDR3 covers 16 residues. The trim removed 5 bases at V and 4 bases at J, leaving 12 bases unmatched. CDR3 DNA: TGTGCCAGCAGCCCGATACAGGGGGGCTTCGTCTATGGCTACACCTTC. It translates to CASSPIQGGFVYGYTF. Drawing the rest from reference TRBV11-2 and TRBJ1-2, the complete variable domain is EAGVAQSPRYKIIEKRQSVAFWCNPISGHATLYWYQQILGQGPKLLIQFQNNGVVDDSQLPKDRFSAERLKGVDSTLKIQPAKLEDSAVYLCASSPIQGGFVYGYTFGSGTRLTVV.

The rearrangement uses TRBV7-9 and TRBJ1-1; D may be TRBD1 (5 bases). The germline gives CDR1 SEHNR, CDR2 FQNEAQ (reference sequence). This CDR3 comprises 15 residues. V was cut by 0 bases and J by 4 bases, with 12 bases left in between. CDR3 sequence (DNA): TGTGCCAGCAGCTTAGCTGGCGGCGGGGGCACTGAAGCTTTCTTT. It translates to CASSLAGGGGTEAFF.

This clone was detected only once. In DNA form, the CDR3 reads TGTGCCAGCAGCTTAGGCGGGACAGGGGTTGGAAAACTGTTTTTT. As protein: CASSLGGTGVGKLFF. This chain links TRBV7-9 with TRBJ1-4, with 10 nucleotides matching TRBD1. CDR3 size: 15 residues. V was clipped by 1 base and J by 10 bases; unmatched bases: 6. CDR1 SEHNR and CDR2 FQNEAQ come from the germline V gene (reference sequence). The whole variable domain, remainder taken from reference TRBV7-9 and TRBJ1-4, is DTGVSQNPRHKITKRGQNVTFRCDPISEHNRLYWYRQTLGQGPEFLTYFQNEAQLEKSRLLSDRFSAERPKGSFSTLEIQRTEQGDSAMYLCASSLGGTGVGKLFFGSGTQLSVL.

The J gene is TRBJ2-1, the V gene TRBV4-3; 11 positions agree with TRBD2. V gave up 1 base and J gave up 5 bases; unmatched junction bases: 1. This CDR3 comprises 15 residues. Germline V gene lookup returns CDR1 LGHNA and CDR2 YSLEER. This CDR3 reads CASSQVLAGDNEQFF. CDR3 nucleotide sequence: TGCGCCAGCAGCCAAGTACTAGCGGGGGACAATGAGCAGTTCTTC.

The chain has TRBV2 and TRBJ2-5, with D perhaps matching TRBD2 (6 bases). This CDR3 is built from 14 residues. V gave up 7 bases and J gave up 5 bases, with 17 bases separating them. The germline V gene has CDR1 SNHLY and CDR2 FYNNEI. CDR3 bases: TGTGCCAGCAAGAGAGGAGGGCCGGGGGAGACCCAGTACTTC. It codes for CASKRGGPGETQYF. Combining the CDR3 with reference TRBV2 and TRBJ2-5 gives the whole variable domain EPEVTQTPSHQVTQMGQEVILRCVPISNHLYFYWYRQILGQKVEFLVSFYNNEISEKSEIFDDQFSVERPDGSNFTLKIRSTKLEDSAMYFCASKRGGPGETQYFGPGTRLLVL.

The genes are TRBV18 and TRBJ1-1, with 7 positions matching TRBD1. Trimming at V came to 6 bases and at J to 9 bases, leaving 4 bases not matched to a gene. Per germline, CDR1 KGHSH and CDR2 LQKENI. This CDR3 contains 11 residues. In DNA, the CDR3 is TGTGCCAGCTCCCAACAGGGGCAAGCTTTCTTT. It encodes CASSQQGQAFF.